This T cell receptor beta chain was found in a study of cytomegalovirus exposure and HLA in healthy donors (TCRdb year 2017). In terms of the full investigation: In an earlier analysis of roughly 590 of the donors, approximately 260 Gb of sequence data and 95 million to 130 million unique TCR beta sequences from 150 million to 200 million T cells were reported. A later analysis re-analyzed previously published TCR beta repertoires from 600 to 850 donors and added high-resolution HLA genotyping to study TCR occurrence patterns. The later analysis used no new phenotypic data to find candidate immune exposures, relying instead on TCR beta sequences and their occurrence across donors. To decide whether each TCR beta V gene segment behaved as functional or pseudogenic, an earlier analysis of some 600 of the donors relied on high-throughput TCR beta sequencing. All discovery cohort repertoires had been generated on a single sequencing platform. Genome-wide SNP genotypes for about 55% of the roughly 670 donors were used in a later genetic analysis, which treated that subset as a discovery cohort. The number of typed donors differed by locus: roughly 620-630 for A, B, C, DRB1 and DQB1; 500 to 550 for DQA1; over 600 for DPA1; and about 450 for DPB1. The T cell repertoires of 666 subjects were profiled by immunosequencing and related to cytomegalovirus serostatus. The aim of the study was to test whether cataloging public T cell receptors could identify signatures of past pathogen exposure. Among some 400 genotyped donors of the cohort, an average of roughly 230,000 unique TCR beta nucleotide sequences was sequenced per donor, of which roughly 17% were non-productive. Of the roughly 400 genotyped donors, around 81% fell in the genetic ancestry cluster associated with self-reported Caucasian donors. Alongside the repertoire data, information on donor age, sex, ethnicity and CMV serostatus was compiled. To predict cytomegalovirus infection status, the study combined high-throughput TCR immunosequencing, statistical association of individual TCRs with disease status, and machine learning. An early release that covered roughly 600 HLA-typed donors contained approximately 290 gigabases of sequencing data and roughly 84 million unique TCR sequences. Besides the first cohort of around 700 subjects, a separate validation cohort made up of roughly 130 different subjects was used. Roughly five DR-DQ haplotypes were treated as single units for association and clustering because of strong linkage in the cohort. HLA typing included class I and class II loci at four-digit resolution. Results the study describes overall, beyond this receptor: In vitro tests confirmed that three of the cytomegalovirus-associated TCR beta chains recognize cytomegalovirus antigens. Strong co-occurrence of HLA alleles, especially DR and DQ, made assigning TCR associations to individual alleles difficult. A further reported finding was that TCR beta sequences accurately predicted the HLA-A and HLA-B alleles for most subjects in the first cohort. CMV serostatus was the only immune exposure information available for the cohort. In the study, roughly 160 TCR beta chains were listed as associated with cytomegalovirus. Seventeen rarely observed V segments, including chromosome 9 orphons, were excluded from the earlier analysis of almost 600 of the donors because counts were too low. Across donors, most TCR sequences were observed very rarely, whereas some public TCRs were present in many individuals. Some IMGT-functional V segments, including TRBV6-2 and TRBV6-3, could not be told apart with the 87-base-pair reads, so those segments were excluded. Several of the top co-occurrence clusters appeared to be linked to parvovirus B19, influenza, CMV and Epstein-Barr virus, according to a later analysis. Because HLA typing was unavailable for some donors at each locus, only the typed subset was used in association tests. Most CMV-associated TCR beta chains appeared to be HLA-restricted in a later analysis, and the HLA associations seemed to be driven largely by CMV exposure. In both the original and validation cohorts, the classifier was reported to diagnose cytomegalovirus status with high specificity and sensitivity. An association between a missense DCLRE1C variant and V-gene and J-gene trimming of TCR beta chains was found in a later genetic analysis and replicated in an independent cohort. An earlier analysis of 450 to 750 of the donors showed that most TCR beta V segments appeared in productive rearrangements either about 87% or about 30% of the time, which broadly matched IMGT annotations. A group of highly shared sequence variants was considered likely to be a technical artifact of the sequencing pipeline. A later analysis found that HLA-associated TCR beta chains were more clonally expanded and had lower generation probabilities than equally common non-associated chains. In this cohort, only TCR beta chains were sequenced, and detectable features were limited by the absence of alpha or paired-chain data. Correlated functional status among segregating V segments might reflect linkage disequilibrium, but an unknown experimental factor could not be ruled out. According to a later analysis, TCR association rates differed among HLA loci, with DRB1 alleles showing the most associated TCRs and HLA-C alleles showing the fewest. Specific HLA alleles were associated with 15,000 to 20,000 TCR beta sequences at a false discovery rate of 0.05 in a later analysis. Presence/absence analyses assumed roughly uniform sequencing depth across donors, an assumption that may not hold. According to a later genetic analysis, donors in an Asian-associated ancestry cluster had fewer N-insertions in productive TCRs than the roughly 670-donor mean. The authors suggested that the approach could potentially be generalized to other disease states and immunological phenotypes.

The cohort was made up of several hundred healthy bone marrow donors. At the time of sampling, all cohort members were nominally healthy, though unrecorded immune exposures were likely present. The donor tested CMV seronegative, placing the donor among the 300 to 400 seronegative members of the cohort. Each donor provided a peripheral blood sample, and peripheral blood mononuclear cells were used for TCR beta sequencing. Genomic DNA was extracted from the blood cell samples with the Qiagen DNeasy Blood Extraction Kit. Library prep was done by the immunoSEQ multiplex PCR assay. For the multiplex PCR, a mixture combining 60 forward primers for TCR Vbeta segments and 13 reverse primers for TCR Jbeta segments was used. The CDR3 region of rearranged TCR beta genes was amplified from genomic DNA with a multiplex PCR assay. On the Illumina HiSeq System, the amplified TCR beta libraries were sequenced as 87-base-pair reads. The authors' analysis ran thus. A later analysis counted approximately 84 million unique TCR beta chains across the 650 to 700 repertoires, and around 9.9 million of these chains were shared by at least two donors. Raw reads were error-corrected and collapsed into unique sequences by a nearest-neighbor algorithm in which closely related sequences were merged to remove PCR and sequencing errors. CDR3 sequences were aligned to IMGT reference sequences to assign V, D and J gene segments. Each retained sequence needed at least a six-nucleotide match to both a V gene segment and a J gene segment. A rearrangement counted as productive if the CDR3 had no stop codons and remained in frame with V and J, and every other rearrangement counted as non-productive. CDR3 was defined by IMGT convention, running from the second conserved V-encoded cysteine to the conserved J-encoded phenylalanine. In an earlier analysis of just under 600 of the donors, sequences lacking an unambiguous match to a single V gene segment were excluded. In an earlier analysis of a few hundred of the donors, a V segment was called functional when productive rearrangements were above 56.7%, and segregating when the standard deviation between donors exceeded 5%. A statistical classification framework was developed to diagnose cytomegalovirus status using the catalog of TCR beta chain sequences. In a later analysis, V and J genes were assigned by comparing TCR nucleotide sequences against IMGT/GENE-DB human TR gene sequences. The TCRdist pipeline was used in a later analysis to assign CDR3 sequences and most-parsimonious VDJ recombination scenarios. In a later analysis, each TCR beta chain was defined by its CDR3 amino acid sequence together with its V-gene family, and reads without a unique V-gene family were excluded. In a later analysis, fewer than 600 highly shared, low-generation-probability nucleotide sequences were removed to address suspected cross-contamination and a sequencing artifact. A later analysis calculated a clonal expansion index for each public chain from normalized within-repertoire ranks of inferred template counts. A later analysis computed generation probabilities with a VDJ recombination model fitted to out-of-frame rearrangements, and checked the results against IGoR. Hypergeometric tests were used in a later analysis to score TCR-TCR, TCR-HLA and TCR-CMV co-occurrence, with a repertoire-size bias correction applied to the TCR pairs. A later analysis estimated false discovery rates by permuting HLA or CMV assignments 20 times. In a later analysis, co-occurring TCRs were grouped using DBSCAN, and TCRdist sequence similarity was added for clustering within HLA-allele-positive subsets. For co-occurrence clustering, repertoires with fewer than 30,000 or more than 120,000 public chains were excluded, along with about five repertoires with anomalous nucleotide sharing. TCRdb obtained this table from immuneACCESS and retained in-frame rearrangements with V and J assigned. These tables miss some clones; where compared with another copy, unresolved V genes account for less than half of the shortfall, and the remainder is unexplained. V and J calls and clone size are as listed in that table; D and trimming were resolved from the DNA. Present in this sample are 110,000 to 150,000 clones, approximately 82% of which were seen just once. The top ten clonotypes cover approximately 1.9% of the sample.

The CDR3 measures 16 amino acids from cysteine to phenylalanine. The sequence is cut down to CDR3 DNA, 48 bases in frame from base 1. CDR1 and CDR2 (MNHNS, SASEGT) derive from the germline V gene. Trimming removed 4 bases from V and 0 bases from J, leaving 13 bases between the germline ends. In regard to this clone: The antigen it binds to is not known. Base qualities are not at hand, and no much larger clone is one base apart.

Sequenced: PBMCs. The chain joins TRBV6-1 to TRBJ1-3; no D gene can be assigned with confidence. This TCR was recovered from a woman in her 40s in good health and CMV-seronegative. The nucleotides are TGTGCCAGCAGTGTAAGTGCGGCGGTCTCTGGAAACACCATATATTTT. Its product reads: CASSVSAAVSGNTIYF.